These T cell receptor beta chains were read from a single sample in a study of cytomegalovirus exposure and HLA in healthy donors. Sequencing used immunoSEQ multiplex PCR; TCRdb keeps in-frame clones, though not all of them. The profile shows about 200,000 clones, about four fifths of them singletons. Material for sequencing was PBMCs. The receptors shown here come from a boy aged 2 to 10 in good health and CMV-seronegative. The CDR3 runs from the conserved cysteine through the conserved F or W. The D gene is left open where the match is weak. The size entry is marked missing in some rows and otherwise reads once, few, many or a size class.

V	D	J	size	CDR3	DNA
TRBV27	NA	TRBJ1-5	NA	CASSPTSASNQPQHF	TGTGCCAGCAGTCCCACGAGCGCCAGCAATCAGCCCCAGCATTTT
TRBV20-1	NA	TRBJ2-5	NA	CSASRISTQYF	TGCAGTGCTAGCCGTATCTCGACCCAGTACTTC
TRBV7-9	TRBD2	TRBJ2-3	NA	CASRKLAGGASTDTQYF	TGTGCCAGCAGGAAACTAGCGGGGGGAGCTAGCACAGATACGCAGTATTTT
TRBV4-3	TRBD1	TRBJ1-2	NA	CASSQDLGTGSSRLYGYTF	TGCGCCAGCAGCCAAGATCTTGGGACAGGTTCTAGTAGGCTCTATGGCTACACCTTC
TRBV5-1	NA	TRBJ1-2	NA	CASSLIPTEIYGYTF	TGCGCCAGCAGCTTGATCCCGACAGAGATCTATGGCTACACCTTC
TRBV15	TRBD1	TRBJ1-4	NA	CATSRGQGEKLFF	TGTGCCACCAGCAGAGGACAGGGTGAAAAACTGTTTTTT
TRBV19	NA	TRBJ1-1	NA	CASSRPDWAKAFF	TGTGCCAGTAGTCGACCGGATTGGGCTAAAGCTTTCTTT
TRBV30	TRBD2	TRBJ2-5	NA	CAWSVLGLAGQETQYF	TGTGCCTGGAGTGTACTGGGGCTAGCGGGTCAAGAGACCCAGTACTTC
TRBV5-1	NA	TRBJ2-7	NA	CASSSAPGAYEQYF	TGCGCCAGCAGCTCTGCCCCAGGGGCCTACGAGCAGTACTTC
TRBV19	TRBD1	TRBJ1-2	NA	CASSIQDRETLGYTF	TGTGCCAGTAGTATCCAGGACAGGGAAACGCTCGGCTACACCTTC
TRBV4-1	TRBD2	TRBJ2-7	NA	CASSLTRGATYEQYF	TGCGCCAGCAGCCTCACGCGGGGGGCGACCTACGAGCAGTACTTC
TRBV25-1	TRBD1	TRBJ1-4	once	CASSATGGGNEKLFF	TGTGCCAGCAGTGCGACAGGGGGGGGTAATGAAAAACTGTTTTTT
TRBV5-1	TRBD2	TRBJ2-2	NA	CASREGTSGTGELFF	TGCGCCAGCAGGGAGGGGACTAGCGGCACCGGGGAGCTGTTTTTT
TRBV27	TRBD1	TRBJ1-6	NA	CASSPDRARTPLHF	TGTGCCAGCAGCCCGGACAGGGCAAGGACACCCCTCCACTTT
TRBV7-9	TRBD1	TRBJ1-1	once	CASSDRGNTEAFF	TGTGCCAGCAGTGACAGGGGGAACACTGAAGCTTTCTTT
TRBV7-2	TRBD2	TRBJ2-1	NA	CASSFLAGGIGEQFF	TGTGCCAGCAGCTTCCTAGCGGGGGGAATAGGTGAGCAGTTCTTC
TRBV5-1	NA	TRBJ2-7	few	CASGNRDTSYEQYF	TGCGCCAGCGGAAACCGGGACACATCCTACGAGCAGTACTTC
TRBV9	NA	TRBJ2-6	NA	CASSVTGGANVLTF	TGTGCCAGCAGCGTAACGGGTGGGGCCAACGTCCTGACTTTC
TRBV11-2	NA	TRBJ2-3	NA	CASSQITSTDTQYF	TGTGCCAGCAGCCAAATAACTAGCACAGATACGCAGTATTTT
TRBV7-2	TRBD1	TRBJ1-1	NA	CASSVKQGEGRAFF	TGTGCCAGCAGCGTAAAACAGGGGGAAGGGAGAGCTTTCTTT
TRBV6-6	NA	TRBJ2-7	NA	CASSYGQGPSSYEQYF	TGTGCCAGCAGTTACGGTCAGGGGCCCAGCTCCTACGAGCAGTACTTC
TRBV9	TRBD1	TRBJ1-2	NA	CASSAHNRGAYGYTF	TGTGCCAGCAGCGCACATAACAGGGGAGCCTATGGCTACACCTTC
TRBV7-9	NA	TRBJ1-1	NA	CASWTDSTEAFF	TGTGCCAGCTGGACAGACAGCACTGAAGCTTTCTTT
TRBV21-1	NA	TRBJ1-1	NA	CASSKPETGIRTEAFF	TGTGCCAGCAGCAAACCCGAGACAGGGATTAGGACTGAAGCTTTCTTT
TRBV10-3	NA	TRBJ1-4	NA	CAISEEARDEKLFF	TGTGCCATCAGTGAGGAGGCCCGGGATGAAAAACTGTTTTTT
TRBV7-3	TRBD1	TRBJ1-2	NA	CASSLNGYRGDGYTF	TGTGCCAGCAGCTTAAACGGCTACAGGGGCGACGGCTACACCTTC
TRBV9	NA	TRBJ1-4	NA	CASSPRSWREKLFF	TGTGCCAGCAGCCCGCGGTCCTGGAGGGAAAAACTGTTTTTT
TRBV5-1	NA	TRBJ1-1	NA	CASSLRGRGNTEAFF	TGCGCCAGCAGCTTACGGGGGAGGGGGAACACTGAAGCTTTCTTT
TRBV28	TRBD1	TRBJ2-7	NA	CASTEGQGNNEQYF	TGTGCCAGCACCGAGGGACAGGGGAACAACGAGCAGTACTTC
TRBV18	NA	TRBJ1-2	NA	CASSPTAGYGYTF	TGTGCCAGCTCACCAACAGCGGGCTATGGCTACACCTTC
TRBV6-6	TRBD1	TRBJ1-4	NA	CASRTGTGGTNEKLFF	TGTGCCAGCAGAACCGGGACAGGGGGGACTAATGAAAAACTGTTTTTT
TRBV6-5	NA	TRBJ2-2	NA	CASSYSKSLLGELFF	TGTGCCAGCAGTTACTCGAAGAGTCTGCTGGGGGAGCTGTTTTTT
TRBV2	TRBD2	TRBJ2-3	NA	CASSRSGGANTQYF	TGTGCCAGCAGCCGGAGCGGGGGGGCAAATACGCAGTATTTT
TRBV4-2	NA	TRBJ2-1	NA	CASSQERAPTGEQFF	TGTGCCAGCAGCCAAGAAAGGGCCCCGACGGGGGAGCAGTTCTTC
TRBV19	TRBD1	TRBJ1-1	NA	CASSIAGQGLYTEAFF	TGTGCCAGTAGTATAGCGGGACAGGGCCTGTACACTGAAGCTTTCTTT
TRBV9	NA	TRBJ1-2	NA	CASSGQVVGGYTF	TGTGCCAGCAGCGGGCAGGTAGTGGGTGGCTACACCTTC
TRBV7-2	NA	TRBJ1-1	NA	CASSLALSRGLNTEAFF	TGTGCCAGCAGCTTAGCGCTCAGCAGGGGACTGAACACTGAAGCTTTCTTT
TRBV6-6	NA	TRBJ2-1	once	CASSHPGNEQFF	TGTGCCAGCAGCCACCCGGGCAATGAGCAGTTCTTC
TRBV13	TRBD1	TRBJ2-1	NA	CASSRTGVLDEQFF	TGTGCCAGCAGCCGCACAGGGGTTTTGGATGAGCAGTTCTTC
TRBV2	TRBD1	TRBJ1-1	once	CASSVDRGTEAFF	TGTGCCAGCAGTGTCGACAGGGGGACTGAAGCTTTCTTT